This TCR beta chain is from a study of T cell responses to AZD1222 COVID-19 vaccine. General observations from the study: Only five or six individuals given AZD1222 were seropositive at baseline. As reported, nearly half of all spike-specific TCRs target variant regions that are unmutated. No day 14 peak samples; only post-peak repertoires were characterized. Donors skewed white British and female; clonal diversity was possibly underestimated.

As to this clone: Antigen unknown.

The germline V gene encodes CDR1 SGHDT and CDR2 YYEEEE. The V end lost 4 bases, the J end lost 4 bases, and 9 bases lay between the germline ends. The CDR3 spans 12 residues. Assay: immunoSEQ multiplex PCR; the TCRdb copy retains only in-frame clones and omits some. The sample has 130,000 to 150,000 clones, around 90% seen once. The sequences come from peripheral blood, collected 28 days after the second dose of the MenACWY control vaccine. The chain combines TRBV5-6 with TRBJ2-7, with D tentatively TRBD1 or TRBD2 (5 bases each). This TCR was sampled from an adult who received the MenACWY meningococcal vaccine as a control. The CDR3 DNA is TGTGCCAGCAGCGGGGCGGGTTACGAGCAGTACTTC. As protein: CASSGAGYEQYF. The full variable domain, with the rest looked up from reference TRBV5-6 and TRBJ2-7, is DAGVTQSPTHLIKTRGQQVTLRCSPKSGHDTVSWYQQALGQGPQFIFQYYEEEERQRGNFPDRFSGHQFPNYSSELNVNALLLGDSALYLCASSGAGYEQYFGPGTRLTVT.